A single sample is the source of the 20 T cell receptor beta chains below, sequenced in a study of cytomegalovirus exposure and HLA in healthy donors. The PCR ran on 60 Vbeta and 13 Jbeta primers. The repertoire was sequenced with immunoSEQ multiplex PCR; TCRdb's copy has only in-frame clones and lacks some. This sample has around 230,000 clones, with 70% to 90% found just once. Sample: PBMCs. All receptors come from a girl under 10 years old in good health and CMV-seronegative.

V gene TRBV2 combines with J gene TRBJ2-5; D is perhaps TRBD2 (5 bases). The CDR3 runs to 14 residues. Trimming stripped 6 bases from V and 5 bases from J, with 16 bases between. CDR1 is SNHLY, CDR2 FYNNEI, per germline. DNA of the CDR3: TGTGCCAGCAGGTCCCGGGGTCCAAGGGAGACCCAGTACTTC. Translating gives CASRSRGPRETQYF.

This clone showed up just once. The rearrangement uses TRBV5-1 and TRBJ2-3; the D gene is possibly TRBD2 (5 bases). The CDR3 loop spans 16 amino acids. The V end lost 1 base, the J end lost 0 bases, and 12 bases lay between the germline ends. Germline V gene sequence: CDR1 SGHRS, CDR2 YFSETQ. Here the CDR3 reads CASSLISGASTDTQYF. DNA of the CDR3: TGCGCCAGCAGCTTGATCAGCGGAGCTAGCACAGATACGCAGTATTTT.

The gene calls are TRBV7-3 and TRBJ1-1; D remains ambiguous. V gave up 5 bases and J gave up 1 base, with 8 bases separating them. Germline V gene data show CDR1 as SGHTA and CDR2 as FQGTGA. This CDR3 comprises 13 residues. In nucleotides, the CDR3 is TGTGCCAGCAGCGTCTACAGGAACACTGAAGCTTTCTTT. Translation gives CASSVYRNTEAFF.

The chain is built from TRBV27 and TRBJ2-4, with D possibly being TRBD1 (5 bases). The germline gives CDR1 MNHEY, CDR2 SMNVEV (reference sequence). With 6 bases removed from V and 10 bases from J, the gap between germline ends came to 22 bases. The CDR3 sequence is 15 residues long. CDR3 amino acids: CASSPGLGVGAIQYF. In DNA, the CDR3 is TGTGCCAGCAGCCCGGGCCTAGGGGTAGGGGCAATTCAGTACTTC.

The chain has TRBV15 and TRBJ2-3; D remains unclear. The V end was cut by 3 bases, the J end by 1 base, with 17 bases between. The CDR3 runs 17 residues. Germline assignment: CDR1 LNHNV and CDR2 YYDKDF (reference sequence). The CDR3, as DNA: TGTGCCACCAGCAGGCCTCGGCGAGGTTTCGGCACAGATACGCAGTATTTT. Translation: CATSRPRRGFGTDTQYF.

The chain couples TRBV7-9 to TRBJ1-4; 10 bases map to TRBD1. V gave up 5 bases and J gave up 7 bases; unmatched junction bases: 7. This CDR3 has 15 amino acids. Germline values: CDR1 SEHNR, CDR2 FQNEAQ (reference sequence). For the CDR3, the DNA is TGTGCCAGCAGCCCGAGACAGGGGGCGAGTGAAAAACTGTTTTTT. This translates into CASSPRQGASEKLFF.

CDR3 sequence: CASSLGQHDQETQYF. The CDR3 bases are TGTGCCAGCAGCTTGGGGCAGCATGACCAAGAGACCCAGTACTTC. The chain couples TRBV7-9 to TRBJ2-5; the D gene is possibly TRBD1 (5 bases). The germline CDR1 and CDR2 sequences are SEHNR and FQNEAQ (reference sequence). Trimming cost V 3 bases and J 0 bases, with 11 bases left between them. This CDR3 has 15 residues.

The V and J genes are TRBV6-6 and TRBJ1-2; 8 nucleotides line up with TRBD1. The germline V gene has CDR1 MNHNY and CDR2 SVGAGI (reference sequence). The CDR3 has 14 amino acids. Germline trimming cut 2 bases from V and 4 bases from J; bases unmatched to any gene: 3. This CDR3 is CASSYAGQGYGYTF. The CDR3 DNA reads as TGTGCCAGCAGTTACGCAGGACAGGGCTATGGCTACACCTTC.

J is TRBJ2-1 and V is TRBV5-1; TRBD1 might be the D (6 bases). In germline, CDR1 is SGHRS, CDR2 YFSETQ. Trimming removed 0 bases from V and 8 bases from J, with 12 bases in between. This CDR3 is 14 amino acids long. The CDR3 reads CASSLVGGWDEQFF. The DNA of the CDR3 is TGCGCCAGCAGCTTGGTTGGGGGCTGGGATGAGCAGTTCTTC.

The chain carries TRBV5-4 and TRBJ2-2; unclear D gene. V lost 4 bases, J lost 2 bases, and 3 bases lay in between. Germline assignment: CDR1 SGHNT and CDR2 YYREEE (reference sequence). This CDR3 region has 12 residues. CDR3 region: CASSPNTGELFF. The CDR3 DNA follows: TGTGCCAGCAGCCCTAACACCGGGGAGCTGTTTTTT. Full variable domain (missing parts from reference TRBV5-4 and TRBJ2-2): ETGVTQSPTHLIKTRGQQVTLRCSSQSGHNTVSWYQQALGQGPQFIFQYYREEENGRGNFPPRFSGLQFPNYSSELNVNALELDDSALYLCASSPNTGELFFGEGSRLTVL.

The V and J genes are TRBV9 and TRBJ1-3, with D uncertain. The CDR3 runs 10 residues. The germline V and J ends were trimmed by 3 bases and 9 bases, with 4 bases remaining between them. Germline CDR1 reads SGDLS; CDR2 reads YYNGEE. CDR3 sequence: CASSGATIYF. CDR3 coding DNA: TGTGCCAGCAGCGGGGCCACCATATATTTT.

The V and J genes are TRBV27 and TRBJ2-7; possible D gene TRBD2, 7 bases. Germline V gives CDR1 MNHEY, CDR2 SMNVEV (reference sequence). Trimming left V 5 bases short and J 3 bases short, with 17 bases between. The CDR3 has 15 amino acids. The CDR3 here is CASSPRGAGVYEQYF. The CDR3 nucleotides read TGTGCCAGCAGTCCCCGGGGGGCGGGAGTCTACGAGCAGTACTTC.

The chain recombines TRBV7-9 with TRBJ2-3; D not certain. V lost 0 bases to trimming and J lost 8 bases, with 24 bases between them. Germline loops: CDR1 SEHNR, CDR2 FQNEAQ (reference sequence). The CDR3 contains 18 residues. The CDR3 region is CASSLAWRGKEEWVTQYF. The CDR3 nucleotides read TGTGCCAGCAGCTTAGCGTGGCGAGGCAAAGAGGAATGGGTTACGCAGTATTTT.

CDR3: CSVKQGMWETQYF. DNA for the CDR3: TGCAGCGTTAAGCAGGGGATGTGGGAGACCCAGTACTTC. The chain joins TRBV29-1 to TRBJ2-5; perhaps TRBD1 as D (6 bases). Germline-derived CDR1 and CDR2 are SQVTM and ANQGSEA. Deletions cut 5 bases from V and 5 bases from J, with 15 bases between. The CDR3 loop spans 13 amino acids.

The chain links TRBV5-1 to TRBJ2-3; 11 nucleotides agree with TRBD2. V trimming: 4 bases; J trimming: 8 bases; junction bases outside the gene matches: 12. The V gene's germline CDR1 is SGHRS and CDR2 YFSETQ. The CDR3 spans 16 residues. The CDR3 region is CASSPRTSGSIGTQYF. The CDR3 nucleotides read TGCGCCAGCAGCCCCCGCACTAGCGGGAGTATCGGTACGCAGTATTTT.

The chain employs TRBV27 and TRBJ1-1; the D is unclear. CDR3 length: 14 amino acids. CDR1 MNHEY and CDR2 SMNVEV come from the germline V gene (reference sequence). Trimming pared 7 bases from V and 1 base from J, leaving 13 bases between. CDR3 sequence reads: CASIPRFPNTEAFF. CDR3 DNA: TGTGCCAGCATTCCCCGTTTTCCGAACACTGAAGCTTTCTTT.

The chain is built from TRBV6-1 and TRBJ1-1; D ambiguous. The ends were cut back, 5 bases at V and 1 base at J, with 14 bases in the middle. Germline V gives CDR1 MNHNS, CDR2 SASEGT. The CDR3 runs to 15 residues. The CDR3: CASSPRRARNTEAFF. CDR3 nucleotides: TGTGCCAGCAGTCCCAGGCGGGCGAGGAACACTGAAGCTTTCTTT.

Remarks on this clone: Other DNA sequences within the sample encode an identical CDR3. V gene TRBV29-1 combines with J gene TRBJ2-3, with 12 bases that match TRBD2. After removal of 0 bases from V and 6 bases from J, the junction contained 7 bases not matched to a gene. Germline V gene lookup returns CDR1 SQVTM and CDR2 ANQGSEA. CDR3 length: 16 amino acids. The CDR3 sequence is CSVEEASGRAVDTQYF. DNA for the CDR3: TGCAGCGTTGAAGAGGCTAGCGGGAGGGCTGTGGATACGCAGTATTTT.

This clone was recorded a few times. The chain is built from TRBV2 and TRBJ1-5; maybe TRBD1 (6 bases). This CDR3 is 18 amino acids long. V lost 4 bases to trimming and J lost 4 bases, with 23 bases between them. Germline CDR1 and CDR2: SNHLY and FYNNEI. In DNA form, the CDR3 reads TGTGCCAGCAGTGGGTTAGCGGGGGGCTACTTTTCTAATCAGCCCCAGCATTTT. It codes for CASSGLAGGYFSNQPQHF. Variable domain in full (rest from reference TRBV2 and TRBJ1-5): EPEVTQTPSHQVTQMGQEVILRCVPISNHLYFYWYRQILGQKVEFLVSFYNNEISEKSEIFDDQFSVERPDGSNFTLKIRSTKLEDSAMYFCASSGLAGGYFSNQPQHFGDGTRLSIL.

The genes are TRBV27 and TRBJ2-7; TRBD1 matches 11 bases. V gave up 3 bases and J gave up 7 bases; unmatched junction bases: 5. CDR3 length equals 14 residues. Germline V gene data show CDR1 as MNHEY and CDR2 as SMNVEV (reference sequence). The CDR3 here is CASSFRDRGFEQYF. The DNA of the CDR3 is TGTGCCAGCAGTTTCCGGGACAGGGGGTTTGAGCAGTACTTC.